This T cell receptor beta chain was profiled in a study of T cells expressing NK-cell markers. Study at large: Within the sequenced cohort of eight donors, seven exhibited HCMV seropositivity and one was seronegative.

Production of TCR beta cDNA relied on 5'RACE template switching with UMIs. TCRdb reanalyzed the 5' RACE reads, giving one entry per CDR3 protein sequence and no DNA. Its table lists around 470,000 distinct CDR3 sequences. CDR3 size: 11 residues. CDR1 and CDR2 from the germline V gene are KGHSH and LQKENI. Study-wide results and limits: Whether expanded NKG2C+ T cell clones were HCMV-specific remained unclear. In roughly 6 donors, dominant CD3+CD56+NKG2C+ clones formed about 1.0-7.0% of CD8+ cells.

With respect to this clonotype: Antigen: not known.

Input material: blood T cells: a sorted CD56 or NKG2C T cell subset, CD4+ or CD8+ T cells, or bulk PBMC T cells (not recorded which). The TCR originated in a woman between 45 and 65 years old in good health. V gene TRBV18 combines with J gene TRBJ2-1. The CDR3 reads CASSPDTEQFF.